This TCR beta chain was profiled in a study of metastatic and nonmetastatic thyroid tumors. This clone was seen many times. Patients were all untreated before their thyroid surgery. From the PCR reads, TCRdb re-called clones with MiXCR. This table has almost 70,000 clones, around 14% appearing once. This receptor was obtained from a male donor with papillary thyroid cancer or a benign thyroid nodule (not recorded which). Some clones in this sample may be carry-over from other donors' samples. The sample taken for sequencing was blood.

The DNA for the CDR3 is TGTGCCAGCAGTTTAGGCCGGACAGGCTATGAGCAGTTCTTC. Protein product: CASSLGRTGYEQFF. The chain couples TRBV28 to TRBJ2-1, with 7 positions matching TRBD1. Germline values: CDR1 MDHEN, CDR2 SYDVKM. J gave up 8 bases and V 2 bases, and 6 bases lay outside the gene matches. The CDR3 is 14 amino acids. Full variable domain (outside the CDR3, taken from reference TRBV28 and TRBJ2-1): DVKVTQSSRYLVKRTGEKVFLECVQDMDHENMFWYRQDPGLGLRLIYFSYDVKMKEKGDIPEGYSVSREKKERFSLILESASTNQTSMYLCASSLGRTGYEQFFGPGTRLTVL.